This passage covers 3 T cell receptor beta chains from one sample sequenced in a study of vaccination and CD4 T cells after COVID-19. Sequencing of the DNA from cultured CD4+ T cells was carried out with the Oncomine TCR Beta short-read assay. In TCRdb, the PCR reads were re-called with MiXCR into one record per CDR3 protein. The repertoire consists of 4,500 to 6,000 distinct CDR3 sequences, with 30% to 45% occurring once and the leading ten covering 40% to 45%. Treatment defined: approximately 11-day PBMC culture with coronavirus spike peptide pools or control peptides (ViraFEST assay). An unexposed donor provided the CD4+ T cells, which were collected before the COVID-19 pandemic (2011-2018). These TCRs are of unknown antigen specificity. Material for sequencing was CD4+ T cells from blood, cultured in vitro. The receptors originated from a human donor in good health.

The J gene is TRBJ2-3, the V gene TRBV20-1; 10 positions agree with TRBD2. With 6 bases clipped from V and 2 bases from J, the junction kept 8 bases outside the gene matches. The germline CDR1 and CDR2 sequences are DFQATT and SNEGSKA (reference sequence). CDR3 length: 15 residues. The CDR3 sequence: CSASLAGGSTDTQYF. The CDR3 DNA reads TGCAGTGCGTCCTTAGCGGGGGGATCCACAGATACGCAGTATTTT.

The chain has TRBV5-1 and TRBJ2-5, with 11 bases that match TRBD1. The V gene end was trimmed by 4 bases and the J gene end by 4 bases; junction bases not matched to a gene: 6. The CDR3 totals 15 residues. Germline V gene data show CDR1 as SGHRS and CDR2 as YFSETQ. The CDR3 reads CASSITGTGGETQYF. The DNA of the CDR3 is TGCGCCAGCAGCATAACCGGGACAGGGGGAGAGACCCAGTACTTC.

This rearrangement joins TRBV6-1 to TRBJ2-3, with TRBD1 as a possible D gene (6 bases). The CDR3 consists of 15 residues. The germline V and J ends were trimmed by 7 bases and 10 bases, with 24 bases remaining between them. CDR1 and CDR2 (germline): MNHNS, SASEGT. The CDR3 loop reads CASTPRQAPRVPQYF. As DNA, the CDR3 is TGTGCCAGCACCCCACGACAGGCTCCCAGGGTTCCGCAGTATTTT.